This T cell receptor beta chain was obtained from a study of beta chain features in type 1 diabetes. Study-level results: Among all four CD4+ subsets, Type 1 diabetes patients had TCRB CDR3s that were moderately but significantly shorter.

A remark on this clone: The antigen is not known.

The isolated RNA, all of it, was reverse transcribed, so expressed TCRB transcripts were what got sequenced. The assay was immunoSEQ multiplex PCR, and TCRdb's table has in-frame clones only and misses some. The sample consists of 500,000 to 850,000 clones, about 14% of them appearing once. Germline values: CDR1 LGHNA, CDR2 YNFKEQ. Trimming took off 0 bases at V and 3 bases at J, with 11 bases between the two ends. This CDR3 is built from 15 residues. The source material was naive CD4+ T cells from blood. The chain uses TRBV4-2 and TRBJ1-2; D call uncertain. This TCR was sampled from a man aged 18 to 35 with type 1 diabetes. CDR3 nucleotide sequence: TGTGCCAGCAGCCAAGAGAGAGGGCCTGACTATGGCTACACCTTC. This encodes CASSQERGPDYGYTF.